The 27 T cell receptor beta chains below were found in one sample sequenced in a study of beta chain features in type 1 diabetes. As every portion of the isolated RNA was reverse transcribed, the sequencing read expressed TCRB transcripts. Using immunoSEQ multiplex PCR, the repertoire was profiled, and TCRdb retains in-frame clones only, with some absent. This table holds under 300,000 clones, approximately 8.1% found once. Sequenced input: central memory CD4+ T cells from blood. Receptors originate from a woman aged 18 to 35 in good health.

The gene calls are TRBV11-3 and TRBJ2-5; D is undetermined. Between the trimmed V and J ends, which lost 5 bases and 2 bases, there was a span of 9 bases. Germline CDR1 is SGHNT and CDR2 is YENEEA. The CDR3 covers 13 residues. Here the CDR3 reads CASSRRGQETQYF. Here the CDR3 DNA reads TGTGCCAGCAGCCGAAGAGGACAAGAGACCCAGTACTTC.

A few counts support this clone. The V and J genes are TRBV4-1 and TRBJ1-2; the D is unclear. Germline CDR1 reads MGHRA; CDR2 reads YSYEKL. Trimming pared 2 bases from V and 3 bases from J, leaving 7 bases between. The CDR3 extends over 13 amino acids. For the CDR3, the DNA is TGCGCCAGCAGCCAAACAGATCACTATGGCTACACCTTC. It codes for CASSQTDHYGYTF.

This clone has only a few counts. The rearrangement links TRBV6-1 to TRBJ2-5, with D possibly being TRBD2 (5 bases). Trimming pared 5 bases from V and 1 base from J, leaving 14 bases between. The germline V gene encodes CDR1 MNHNS and CDR2 SASEGT. The CDR3 has 15 residues. The DNA for the CDR3 is TGTGCCAGCAGTCCGAGGATCGGGGTCCAAGAGACCCAGTACTTC. The encoded protein is CASSPRIGVQETQYF.

The chain recombines TRBV29-1 with TRBJ2-3, with TRBD1 as a possible D gene (5 bases). V lost 7 bases to trimming and J lost 1 base, with 9 bases between them. The germline V gene has CDR1 SQVTM and CDR2 ANQGSEA. The CDR3 sequence is 12 residues long. The CDR3 reads CSGLRGTDTQYF. The CDR3 DNA reads as TGCAGCGGCCTCAGGGGCACAGATACGCAGTATTTT.

The sample holds a few counts of this clone. The gene calls are TRBV11-2 and TRBJ2-7; unclear D gene. The V and J ends lost 0 bases and 4 bases respectively, with 13 bases between them. Germline values: CDR1 SGHAT, CDR2 FQNNGV. This CDR3 region has 15 residues. The CDR3 here is CASSLEWQQRYEQYF. The CDR3 bases are TGTGCCAGCAGCTTAGAATGGCAACAGCGTTACGAGCAGTACTTC.

The chain combines TRBV28 with TRBJ2-5; D may be TRBD1 (6 bases). Trimming left V 8 bases short and J 6 bases short, with 16 bases between. The CDR3 covers 13 residues. CDR1 and CDR2 from the germline V gene are MDHEN and SYDVKM. CDR3 loop: CASGVGTRKTQYF. The CDR3 region has the DNA TGTGCCAGCGGTGTTGGGACAAGGAAGACCCAGTACTTC.

The gene calls are TRBV11-3 and TRBJ2-3; D gene unclear. Trimming stripped 5 bases from V and 12 bases from J, with 18 bases between. The germline gives CDR1 SGHNT, CDR2 YENEEA. The CDR3 contains 13 residues. The CDR3 region is CASSRLGPILQYF. The CDR3, as DNA: TGTGCCAGCAGCCGACTCGGACCCATACTCCAGTATTTT.

In regard to this clone: Other nucleotide sequences from this sample produce the same CDR3. The chain recombines TRBV19 with TRBJ1-1; TRBD1 matches 7 bases. CDR1 is LNHDA, CDR2 SQIVND, per germline (reference sequence). The CDR3 length is 14 residues. Germline trimming cut 4 bases from V and 0 bases from J; bases unmatched to any gene: 2. CDR3 region: CASSKGQLNTEAFF. In nucleotides, the CDR3 is TGTGCCAGTAGTAAGGGACAGTTGAACACTGAAGCTTTCTTT. The whole variable domain, remainder taken from reference TRBV19 and TRBJ1-1, is DGGITQSPKYLFRKEGQNVTLSCEQNLNHDAMYWYRQDPGQGLRLIYYSQIVNDFQKGDIAEGYSVSREKKESFPLTVTSAQKNPTAFYLCASSKGQLNTEAFFGQGTRLTVV.

The J gene is TRBJ2-7, the V gene TRBV29-1, with 8 positions matching TRBD1. Germline V lookup: CDR1 SQVTM, CDR2 ANQGSEA. This CDR3 is 12 amino acids long. J was trimmed by 4 bases and V by 7 bases; bases with no gene match: 6. The CDR3 spells CSAGQGEYEQYF. As DNA, the CDR3 is TGCAGCGCTGGACAGGGCGAGTACGAGCAGTACTTC.

This clone has just a few counts. This may be a read error, as it is one base from a much larger clone. The chain carries TRBV7-6 and TRBJ2-1; 8 bases match TRBD2. From germline, CDR1 is SGHVS and CDR2 FNYEAQ. The CDR3 is 15 amino acids. V was clipped by 5 bases and J by 0 bases; unmatched bases: 3. CDR3 in DNA: TGTGCCAGCAGCCTTAGCGGGAACTCCTACAATGAGCAGTTCTTC. Its protein product is CASSLSGNSYNEQFF.

This clone came up many times. The CDR3 sequence is CSGALTGGNTEAFF. The CDR3 DNA follows: TGCAGCGGGGCCCTGACGGGGGGGAACACTGAAGCTTTCTTT. The V gene is TRBV29-1, the J gene TRBJ1-1; D might be TRBD1 (5 bases). Trimming removed 7 bases from V and 1 base from J, with 16 bases in between. The CDR3 consists of 14 residues. Per the germline V gene, CDR1 is SQVTM and CDR2 is ANQGSEA.

CDR3 amino acids: CASSRGTTPREQFF. CDR3 nucleotides: TGTGCCAGCAGCAGAGGGACTACCCCTCGGGAGCAGTTCTTC. The chain couples TRBV7-3 to TRBJ2-1; 7 nucleotides align to TRBD2. The CDR3 loop spans 14 amino acids. Trimming at V came to 5 bases and at J to 10 bases, leaving 11 bases not matched to a gene. Germline-derived CDR1 and CDR2 are SGHTA and FQGTGA. The variable domain in full, completed from reference TRBV7-3 and TRBJ2-1, reads GAGVSQTPSNKVTEKGKYVELRCDPISGHTALYWYRQSLGQGPEFLIYFQGTGAADDSGLPNDRFFAVRPEGSVSTLKIQRTERGDSAVYLCASSRGTTPREQFFGPGTRLTVL.

V is TRBV6-9 and J is TRBJ2-5; maybe TRBD2 (8 bases). The CDR3 totals 16 residues. Per germline, CDR1 MNHGY and CDR2 SVAAGI. Deletions cut 4 bases from V and 5 bases from J, with 20 bases between. The CDR3 nucleotides read TGTGCCAGCAGTTCATTCGGGAGGGGGCGGAATGAGACCCAGTACTTC. Its translation: CASSSFGRGRNETQYF.

The CDR3 spells CASSLDRFGEQFF. The DNA for the CDR3 is TGTGCCAGCAGCCTCGACAGGTTTGGTGAGCAGTTCTTC. V is TRBV7-6 and J is TRBJ2-1; D might be TRBD1 (6 bases). Germline-derived CDR1 and CDR2 are SGHVS and FNYEAQ. The CDR3 sequence is 13 residues long. Trimming cost V 5 bases and J 9 bases, with 14 bases left between them.

This chain connects TRBV29-1 to TRBJ1-3; D not resolved. V dropped 6 bases and J dropped 3 bases, with 9 bases sitting between them. The V gene's germline CDR1 is SQVTM and CDR2 ANQGSEA. CDR3 size: 12 residues. The CDR3 DNA is TGCAGCGTGGAGTTGCTTGGAAACACCATATATTTT. This sequence encodes CSVELLGNTIYF.

V gene TRBV18 combines with J gene TRBJ2-7; D might be TRBD1 (6 bases). CDR1 KGHSH and CDR2 LQKENI come from the germline V gene. Trimming cost V 2 bases and J 6 bases, with 14 bases left between them. The CDR3 consists of 14 residues. The CDR3 loop reads CASSPGGSFSEQYV. The CDR3 DNA follows: TGTGCCAGCTCACCAGGGGGCTCCTTTTCCGAGCAGTACGTC.

In its sample, this clone was seen a few times. CDR3 region: CATSRDGYQETQYF. In nucleotides, the CDR3 is TGTGCCACCAGCAGAGATGGGTACCAAGAGACCCAGTACTTC. The chain joins TRBV15 to TRBJ2-5, with D unclear. Trimming stripped 0 bases from V and 0 bases from J, with 5 bases between. Germline V gene lookup returns CDR1 LNHNV and CDR2 YYDKDF (reference sequence). The CDR3 covers 14 residues.

The V call is TRBV5-1, the J call TRBJ1-4; no definite D call. The CDR3 extends over 12 amino acids. V was trimmed by 4 bases and J by 5 bases, leaving 6 bases between them. CDR1 is SGHRS, CDR2 YFSETQ, per germline. CDR3 sequence: CASSDQNEKLFF. The CDR3 DNA is TGCGCCAGCAGCGATCAAAATGAAAAACTGTTTTTT.

The chain uses TRBV5-4 and TRBJ2-1, with TRBD1 matching 9 bases. V lost 5 bases and J lost 6; bases outside the gene matches: 9. The CDR3 sequence is 15 residues long. Germline CDR1 and CDR2: SGHNT and YYREEE (reference sequence). CDR3 sequence reads: CASRRMGQGLNEQFF. As DNA, the CDR3 is TGTGCCAGCAGAAGGATGGGACAGGGCCTCAATGAGCAGTTCTTC.

The chain is built from TRBV7-9 and TRBJ1-2; D is possibly TRBD1 (5 bases). The V end lost 5 bases, the J end lost 3 bases, and 16 bases lay between the germline ends. The CDR3 runs 15 residues. Germline V gene data show CDR1 as SEHNR and CDR2 as FQNEAQ (reference sequence). CDR3 in amino acids: CASSLPTSGHYGYTF. In DNA form, the CDR3 reads TGTGCCAGCAGCCTACCGACCTCGGGGCACTATGGCTACACCTTC.

This clone was seen repeatedly, ten times or more. Different DNA sequences within this sample yield the same CDR3. The gene calls are TRBV14 and TRBJ2-5; D is unclear. Germline values: CDR1 SGHDN, CDR2 FVKESK. This CDR3 has 13 residues. The V end lost 2 bases, the J end lost 2 bases, and 6 bases lay between the germline ends. CDR3 nucleotide sequence: TGTGCCAGCAGCCAATTTCTTCAAGAGACCCAGTACTTC. Its translation: CASSQFLQETQYF.

The chain uses TRBV5-6 and TRBJ2-5; D is unclear. This CDR3 spans 15 amino acids. The germline gives CDR1 SGHDT, CDR2 YYEEEE. The germline V and J ends were trimmed by 2 bases and 4 bases, with 15 bases remaining between them. CDR3 bases: TGTGCCAGCAGCTTCAGTCCCAGGTCGCGAGAGACCCAGTACTTC. This encodes CASSFSPRSRETQYF. Using reference TRBV5-6 and TRBJ2-5 for the parts outside the CDR3, the full variable domain is DAGVTQSPTHLIKTRGQQVTLRCSPKSGHDTVSWYQQALGQGPQFIFQYYEEEERQRGNFPDRFSGHQFPNYSSELNVNALLLGDSALYLCASSFSPRSRETQYFGPGTRLLVL.

V and J are TRBV7-2 and TRBJ2-7; a weak D match, TRBD2 (5 bases). This CDR3 region has 17 residues. Germline CDR1 SGHTA, CDR2 FQGNSA. Trimming left V 2 bases short and J 7 bases short, with 24 bases between. In DNA form, the CDR3 reads TGTGCCAGCAGCTTACGTATCTCGGGATTAGCCGGTCAAGAGCAGTACTTC. It codes for CASSLRISGLAGQEQYF.

This clone was detected only a few times. The chain combines TRBV19 with TRBJ2-3; D is undetermined. This CDR3 region has 14 residues. The V end lost 5 bases, the J end lost 1 base, and 10 bases lay between the germline ends. Germline CDR1 LNHDA, CDR2 SQIVND (reference sequence). CDR3 region: CASSALARTDTQYF. The CDR3 DNA is TGTGCCAGTAGTGCCTTAGCTCGCACAGATACGCAGTATTTT.

This chain joins TRBV4-2 and TRBJ2-1, with 12 nucleotides matching TRBD2. V was clipped by 5 bases and J by 7 bases; unmatched bases: 6. The CDR3 spans 15 residues. Germline V gene lookup returns CDR1 LGHNA and CDR2 YNFKEQ. The CDR3: CASSEPGTSGNEQFF. The CDR3 DNA is TGTGCCAGCAGCGAACCCGGGACTAGCGGGAATGAGCAGTTCTTC.

The chain employs TRBV19 and TRBJ2-7; D not certain. Germline assignment: CDR1 LNHDA and CDR2 SQIVND (reference sequence). With 5 bases removed from V and 6 bases from J, the gap between germline ends came to 17 bases. There are 14 residues in the CDR3. The CDR3 DNA is TGTGCCAGTAGTCCCGCCGACGCGTTTCGCGAGCAGTACTTC. This encodes CASSPADAFREQYF.

This clone has at least ten counts. This rearrangement joins TRBV5-4 to TRBJ2-3; 9 bases fit TRBD1. Germline V gene lookup returns CDR1 SGHNT and CDR2 YYREEE (reference sequence). Trimming cost V 4 bases and J 7 bases; bases outside gene matches: 4. The CDR3 covers 13 residues. Here the CDR3 reads CASSGGTGNTQYF. CDR3 sequence (DNA): TGTGCCAGCAGCGGCGGGACAGGGAATACGCAGTATTTT.